Listed below are T cell receptor beta chains from one sample, sequenced in a study of OX40 agonist ivuxolimab in advanced cancers. TCRdb keeps only in-frame clones here, not all; method: immunoSEQ multiplex PCR. The data hold 66,000 or so clones, with roughly 80% observed a single time. This sample comprised CD4+ or CD8+ T cells sorted from blood, obtained in a trial of the OX40 agonist ivuxolimab. Every receptor here comes from an adult with an advanced solid tumor such as melanoma, head and neck, liver or kidney cancer. Both conserved end residues are part of each CDR3. A D gene is named only where the DNA matches it firmly. Size tells how often a clone was seen (once, few, many) or the class of an expanded clone, and some rows leave it out.

- TRBJ1-5 - 16 TRBV6-5 CASSSRESNSNQPQHF TGTGCCAGCAGTTCAAGGGAGTCAAATAGCAATCAGCCCCAGCATTTT
- TRBJ1-1 - 14 TRBV5-1 CASSPGGMNTEAFF TGCGCCAGCAGCCCCGGAGGAATGAACACTGAAGCTTTCTTT
- TRBJ1-6 - 15 TRBV5-1 CASSLDGSYNSPLHF TGCGCCAGCAGCTTGGACGGCAGCTATAATTCACCCCTCCACTTT
- TRBJ1-2 - 14 TRBV18 CASSPQTEKYGYTF TGTGCCAGCTCACCGCAGACAGAGAAATATGGCTACACCTTC
- TRBJ2-5 - 14 TRBV7-2 CASSTRGGALTQYF TGTGCCAGCAGCACGAGAGGCGGCGCCTTGACCCAGTACTTC
- TRBJ1-4 TRBD1 14 TRBV11-3 CASSPGTGNEKLFF TGTGCCAGCAGCCCCGGGACAGGGAATGAAAAACTGTTTTTT
- TRBJ1-1 - 15 TRBV28 CATHESGRVNTEAFF TGTGCCACCCATGAATCGGGACGAGTGAACACTGAAGCTTTCTTT
- TRBJ2-1 TRBD1 14 TRBV19 CASSGQGVHNEQFF TGTGCCAGTAGCGGGCAGGGGGTCCATAATGAGCAGTTCTTC
- TRBJ2-7 - 19 TRBV11-2 CASRPTVGQLKLALYEQYF TGTGCCAGCAGACCCACGGTGGGGCAGCTGAAATTGGCCCTCTACGAGCAGTACTTC
- TRBJ1-2 - 15 TRBV6-5 CASSYGAGSNYGYTF TGTGCCAGCAGTTACGGGGCAGGGTCTAACTATGGCTACACCTTC
- TRBJ2-1 TRBD1 15 TRBV11-3 CASSSSTGGIDEQFF TGTGCCAGCAGCTCTTCGACAGGGGGCATCGATGAGCAGTTCTTC
- TRBJ2-1 - 13 TRBV7-9 CASSHEVANEQFF TGTGCCAGCAGTCATGAGGTGGCGAATGAGCAGTTCTTC
- TRBJ2-1 TRBD2 17 TRBV19 CASSSPFGSGRDNEQFF TGTGCCAGTAGTTCCCCTTTCGGGAGCGGGAGAGACAATGAGCAGTTCTTC
- TRBJ2-6 TRBD1 15 TRBV18 CASSPTGDGANVLTF TGTGCCAGCTCACCGACAGGGGACGGGGCCAACGTCCTGACTTTC
- TRBJ1-3 - 15 TRBV6-1 CASSEATGLGNTIYF TGTGCCAGCAGTGAGGCGACAGGCCTTGGAAACACCATATATTTT
- TRBJ2-3 - 12 TRBV11-3 CASSRGGDTQYF TGTGCCAGCAGCCGGGGAGGCGATACGCAGTATTTT
once TRBJ1-4 TRBD1 17 TRBV7-9 CAIYRPGTGIQTEKLFF TGTGCCATCTATCGTCCCGGGACAGGGATCCAGACGGAAAAACTGTTTTTT
- TRBJ1-4 - 14 TRBV14 CASSQTGKDEKLFF TGTGCCAGCAGCCAAACCGGGAAGGACGAAAAACTGTTTTTT
- TRBJ2-7 - 13 TRBV18 CASSPSNLGEQYF TGTGCCAGCTCACCAAGTAACCTCGGGGAGCAGTACTTC
- TRBJ1-1 - 16 TRBV28 CASSGESPLWDTEAFF TGTGCCAGCAGTGGTGAGAGTCCATTGTGGGACACTGAAGCTTTCTTT
- TRBJ1-1 - 11 TRBV10-3 CATQGNTEAFF TGTGCCACACAGGGAAACACTGAAGCTTTCTTT
- TRBJ2-1 - 13 TRBV2 CASRGTLINEQFF TGTGCCAGCAGGGGGACCCTGATCAATGAGCAGTTCTTC
- TRBJ1-1 - 13 TRBV7-3 CASSPGRNTEAFF TGTGCCAGCAGCCCAGGGCGGAACACTGAAGCTTTCTTT
- TRBJ1-6 - 14 TRBV9 CASSLGDGDSPLHF TGTGCCAGCAGCTTAGGAGACGGGGATTCACCCCTCCACTTT
few TRBJ2-7 - 12 TRBV6-1 CASSDYAYEQYF TGTGCCAGCAGTGACTATGCCTACGAGCAGTACTTC
few TRBJ1-4 - 14 TRBV6-5 CASSPTRTNEKLFF TGTGCCAGCAGTCCTACTAGAACTAATGAAAAACTGTTTTTT
- TRBJ2-7 TRBD1 13 TRBV2 CASRDRGYYEQYF TGTGCCAGCCGGGACAGGGGTTACTACGAGCAGTACTTC
- TRBJ2-7 - 15 TRBV5-1 CASSLAGDLGNEQYF TGCGCCAGCAGCTTGGCCGGGGACCTCGGGAACGAGCAGTACTTC
medium-sized TRBJ1-2 TRBD1 15 TRBV6-1 CASSPRQGEVNGYTF TGTGCCAGCAGTCCCAGACAGGGGGAGGTGAATGGCTACACCTTC
- TRBJ1-5 - 13 TRBV2 CASSALGDQPQHF TGTGCCAGCAGTGCATTAGGGGATCAGCCCCAGCATTTT
- TRBJ2-3 - 13 TRBV9 CASSVLTADTQYF TGTGCCAGCAGCGTTTTGACTGCAGATACGCAGTATTTT
- TRBJ2-4 - 14 TRBV6-5 CASSLTVAKNIQYF TGTGCCAGCAGTCTGACCGTAGCCAAAAACATTCAGTACTTC
once TRBJ2-5 - 12 TRBV6-5 CASSQKPETQYF TGTGCCAGCAGCCAGAAACCAGAGACCCAGTACTTC
- TRBJ2-7 TRBD1 14 TRBV28 CASRGQGYSYEQYF TGTGCCAGCAGAGGACAGGGATATTCCTACGAGCAGTACTTC
- TRBJ1-1 - 17 TRBV27 CASSFRRTPTMNTEAFF TGTGCCAGCAGTTTTAGAAGGACACCTACAATGAACACTGAAGCTTTCTTT
- TRBJ2-2 - 14 TRBV5-1 CASSLDSYTGELFF TGCGCCAGCAGCTTGGACAGTTACACCGGGGAGCTGTTTTTT
- TRBJ1-5 TRBD1 14 TRBV19 CASTTGTANQPQHF TGTGCCAGTACTACAGGGACAGCAAATCAGCCCCAGCATTTT
- TRBJ2-7 - 13 TRBV28 CASSLTQTYEQYF TGTGCCAGCAGCTTAACACAGACCTACGAGCAGTACTTC
- TRBJ1-5 - 15 TRBV2 CASSEVGGLGQPQHF TGTGCCAGCAGTGAAGTTGGGGGCCTGGGGCAGCCCCAGCATTTT
- TRBJ1-1 - 10 TRBV30 CASGDLQAFF TGTGCCTCGGGAGACCTTCAAGCTTTCTTT
- TRBJ2-1 - 13 TRBV10-3 CAISGGSWGEQFF TGTGCCATCAGTGGGGGTAGCTGGGGTGAGCAGTTCTTC
- TRBJ2-7 - 16 TRBV5-1 CASRRGAGGPTYEQYF TGCGCCAGCCGGAGGGGGGCAGGGGGACCCACCTACGAGCAGTACTTC
- TRBJ2-1 - 16 TRBV29-1 CSSHHGRGGAYNEQFF TGCAGTTCTCACCACGGCCGGGGAGGTGCCTACAATGAGCAGTTCTTC
few TRBJ1-1 - 15 TRBV19 CASKPPGVGVTEAFF TGTGCCAGTAAACCGCCCGGGGTCGGTGTCACTGAAGCTTTCTTT
- TRBJ2-7 TRBD2 15 TRBV6-1 CASSPFSGVTGEQYF TGTGCCAGCAGTCCGTTTAGCGGGGTGACTGGAGAGCAGTACTTC
- TRBJ2-5 - 16 TRBV9 CASSVGATRYQETQYF TGTGCCAGCAGCGTAGGGGCTACCCGATACCAAGAGACCCAGTACTTC
- TRBJ1-5 - 13 TRBV6-5 CASSYLSNQPQHF TGTGCCAGCAGTTACCTCAGCAATCAGCCCCAGCATTTT
many TRBJ1-5 - 12 TRBV6-6 CASSYSEQPQHF TGTGCCAGCAGTTACTCCGAACAGCCCCAGCATTTT
few TRBJ2-5 - 13 TRBV12-5 CASAGTTLETQYF TGTGCTAGCGCCGGGACAACTCTGGAGACCCAGTACTTC
- TRBJ2-1 - 14 TRBV7-3 CASSPQHSYNEQFF TGTGCCAGCAGCCCCCAACACTCCTACAATGAGCAGTTCTTC
- TRBJ2-5 - 14 TRBV6-1 CASSRTDILTTQYF TGTGCCAGCAGTAGAACGGACATCCTTACGACCCAGTACTTC
- TRBJ1-6 - 16 TRBV2 CASNPTAGYYNSPLHF TGTGCCAGCAACCCCACTGCGGGCTACTATAATTCACCCCTCCACTTT
few TRBJ2-1 - 14 TRBV19 CASSILLTGTQQFF TGTGCCAGTAGTATCCTCCTCACCGGGACCCAACAGTTCTTC